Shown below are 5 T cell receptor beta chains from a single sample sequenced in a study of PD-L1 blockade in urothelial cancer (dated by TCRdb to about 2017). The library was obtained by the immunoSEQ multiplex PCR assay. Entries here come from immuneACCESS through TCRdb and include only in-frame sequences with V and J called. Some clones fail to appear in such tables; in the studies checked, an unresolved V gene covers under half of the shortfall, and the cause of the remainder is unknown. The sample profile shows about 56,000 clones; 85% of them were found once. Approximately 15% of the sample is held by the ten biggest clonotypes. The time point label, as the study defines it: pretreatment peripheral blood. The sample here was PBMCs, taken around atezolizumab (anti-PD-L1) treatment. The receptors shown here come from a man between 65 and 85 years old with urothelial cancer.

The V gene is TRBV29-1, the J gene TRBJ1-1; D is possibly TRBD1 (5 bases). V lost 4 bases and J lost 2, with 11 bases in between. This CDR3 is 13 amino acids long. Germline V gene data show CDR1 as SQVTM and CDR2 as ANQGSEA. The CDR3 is CSVVRQPNTEAFF. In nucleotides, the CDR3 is TGCAGCGTTGTAAGACAGCCTAACACTGAAGCTTTCTTT.

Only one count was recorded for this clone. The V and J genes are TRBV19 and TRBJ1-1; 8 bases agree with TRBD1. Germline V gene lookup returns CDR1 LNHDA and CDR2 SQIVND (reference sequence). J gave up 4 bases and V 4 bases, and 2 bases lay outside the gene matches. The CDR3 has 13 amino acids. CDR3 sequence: CASSKTGGTEAFF. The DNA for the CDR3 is TGTGCCAGTAGTAAAACAGGGGGCACTGAAGCTTTCTTT.

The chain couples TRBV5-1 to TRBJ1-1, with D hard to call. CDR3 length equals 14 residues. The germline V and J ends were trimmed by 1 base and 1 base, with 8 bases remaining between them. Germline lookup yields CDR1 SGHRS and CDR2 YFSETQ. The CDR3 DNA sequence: TGCGCCAGCAGCTTGTTCTTCGGGAACACTGAAGCTTTCTTT. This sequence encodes CASSLFFGNTEAFF.

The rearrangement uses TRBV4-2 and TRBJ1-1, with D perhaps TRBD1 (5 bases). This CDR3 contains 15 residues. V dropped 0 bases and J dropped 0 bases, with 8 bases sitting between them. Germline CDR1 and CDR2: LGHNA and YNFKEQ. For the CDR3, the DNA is TGTGCCAGCAGCCAAGAGGGGGGGTTGAACACTGAAGCTTTCTTT. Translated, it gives CASSQEGGLNTEAFF.

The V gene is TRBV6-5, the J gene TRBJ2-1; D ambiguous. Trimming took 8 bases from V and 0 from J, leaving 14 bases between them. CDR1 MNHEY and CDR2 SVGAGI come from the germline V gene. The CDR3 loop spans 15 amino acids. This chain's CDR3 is CASYSYSSSYNEQFF. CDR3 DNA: TGTGCCAGCTATTCCTACAGTAGCTCCTACAATGAGCAGTTCTTC.